One sample yielded the 13 T cell receptor beta chains listed below, sequenced in a study of cytomegalovirus exposure and HLA in healthy donors. The PCR used 60 Vbeta and 13 Jbeta primers. Assay used: immunoSEQ multiplex PCR; TCRdb lists only in-frame clones, some missing. Reported are some 48,000 clones; the ten largest clones contain approximately 2.1%. The sequenced material came from PBMCs. The receptor set was obtained from a woman in her forties in good health and CMV-seronegative.

The rearrangement links TRBV4-3 to TRBJ2-6; D is uncertain. Germline loops: CDR1 LGHNA, CDR2 YSLEER. The CDR3 has 17 residues. The ends were cut back, 1 base at V and 2 bases at J, with 12 bases in the middle. The chain's CDR3 is CASSQGSSNTGANVLTF. The CDR3 bases are TGCGCCAGCAGCCAAGGGAGCTCTAACACTGGGGCCAACGTCCTGACTTTC.

The gene calls are TRBV6-5 and TRBJ1-1; D gene ambiguous. Trimming took off 7 bases at V and 4 bases at J, with 13 bases between the two ends. The CDR3 covers 13 residues. CDR1 is MNHEY, CDR2 SVGAGI, per germline. The CDR3 region is CASNGQQTTEAFF. In DNA, the CDR3 is TGTGCCAGCAATGGTCAACAGACCACTGAAGCTTTCTTT.

The chain has TRBV15 and TRBJ2-1; D unclear. Per the germline V gene, CDR1 is LNHNV and CDR2 is YYDKDF (reference sequence). V lost 1 base to trimming and J lost 6 bases, with 7 bases between them. The CDR3 totals 13 residues. In DNA form, the CDR3 reads TGTGCCACCAGCAGAGCGCGGCCCAATGAGCAGTTCTTC. Its protein is CATSRARPNEQFF. The full variable domain, in which reference TRBV15 and TRBJ2-1 provide the parts outside the CDR3, is DAMVIQNPRYQVTQFGKPVTLSCSQTLNHNVMYWYQQKSSQAPKLLFHYYDKDFNNEADTPDNFQSRRPNTSFCFLDIRSPGLGDTAMYLCATSRARPNEQFFGPGTRLTVL.

A note on this clone: This specimen includes other DNA sequences encoding the same CDR3. J is TRBJ1-1 and V is TRBV29-1; D is ambiguous. The CDR3 has 11 residues. Germline V CDR1 and CDR2: SQVTM, ANQGSEA. The V end lost 6 bases, the J end lost 13 bases, and 18 bases lay between the germline ends. Here the CDR3 reads CSVLTPRGDFF. The CDR3 DNA reads as TGCAGCGTACTTACCCCCCGGGGAGATTTCTTT.

The rearrangement joins TRBV5-1 to TRBJ2-5; TRBD1 agrees at 10 bases. Gene TRBJ2-7 matches the end of the DNA better, so the J call may be wrong. This CDR3 has 15 residues. Germline V lookup: CDR1 SGHRS, CDR2 YFSETQ. The CDR3 DNA reads TGCGCCAGCAGCCCTGGACAGGGGGGGACCTACGAGCAGTACTTC. This gives the protein CASSPGQGGTYEQYF.

The chain is built from TRBV4-1 and TRBJ1-2; possibly TRBD1 for D (6 bases). Trimming stripped 4 bases from V and 3 bases from J, with 15 bases between. The length of the CDR3 is 15 residues. Looked up from germline, CDR1 is MGHRA and CDR2 is YSYEKL. The CDR3 bases are TGCGCCAGCAGCCCGGACAGAACTACTTACTATGGCTACACCTTC. Translating gives CASSPDRTTYYGYTF.

This chain joins TRBV15 and TRBJ2-1; 10 bases line up with TRBD2. With 5 bases clipped from V and 12 bases from J, the junction kept 7 bases outside the gene matches. This CDR3 is 13 amino acids long. CDR1 LNHNV and CDR2 YYDKDF come from the germline V gene (reference sequence). CDR3 bases: TGTGCCACCAGCGGCCATAGCGGGAGGATGCAGTTCTTC. This encodes CATSGHSGRMQFF.

The genes are TRBV7-2 and TRBJ2-3; 9 bases line up with TRBD2. V gave up 5 bases and J gave up 3 bases; unmatched junction bases: 9. The germline CDR1 and CDR2 sequences are SGHTA and FQGNSA. The CDR3 loop spans 16 amino acids. The DNA for the CDR3 is TGTGCCAGCAGCACCGGGCGGGGGGGTGTGACAGATACGCAGTATTTT. Amino acid sequence: CASSTGRGGVTDTQYF.

This chain uses TRBV6-5 with TRBJ2-3, with 10 nucleotides matching TRBD2. This CDR3 contains 16 residues. V shed 2 bases, J shed 1 base, and the junction held 3 bases outside the gene matches. Germline lookup yields CDR1 MNHEY and CDR2 SVGAGI. The CDR3 loop is CASSYGSGRGTDTQYF. The CDR3 DNA reads TGTGCCAGCAGTTACGGAAGCGGGAGGGGCACAGATACGCAGTATTTT.

V usage is TRBV7-3 and J usage is TRBJ2-3; D is perhaps TRBD2 (6 bases). V gave up 5 bases and J gave up 2 bases, with 11 bases separating them. In germline, CDR1 is SGHTA, CDR2 FQGTGA. The CDR3 runs 14 residues. The CDR3 DNA reads TGTGCCAGCAGCCGGGGGTTTGCCACAGATACGCAGTATTTT. Translating it yields CASSRGFATDTQYF.

This chain joins TRBV5-6 and TRBJ2-1; the D gene is possibly TRBD2 (6 bases). Per the germline V gene, CDR1 is SGHDT and CDR2 is YYEEEE. With 8 bases removed from V and 9 bases from J, the gap between germline ends came to 12 bases. The CDR3 totals 11 residues. CDR3 sequence: CARSLGSEQFF. The CDR3 DNA follows: TGTGCCAGAAGCCTCGGGAGTGAGCAGTTCTTC.

V and J are TRBV5-6 and TRBJ2-5; perhaps TRBD2 as D (5 bases). V shed 7 bases and J shed 1 base, with 11 bases lying between them. Germline values: CDR1 SGHDT, CDR2 YYEEEE. The CDR3 is 13 residues long. CDR3 nucleotides: TGTGCCAGCGGCCGTGGGAGCCAAGAGACCCAGTACTTC. Protein product: CASGRGSQETQYF.

This chain links TRBV5-4 with TRBJ2-7; 7 nucleotides align to TRBD1. Germline CDR1 is SGHNT and CDR2 is YYREEE (reference sequence). This CDR3 region has 16 residues. The V gene end was trimmed by 2 bases and the J gene end by 3 bases; junction bases not matched to a gene: 11. The DNA of the CDR3 is TGTGCCAGCAGCTTCCGGACAGGAGGACACTACTACGAGCAGTACTTC. Translating gives CASSFRTGGHYYEQYF.